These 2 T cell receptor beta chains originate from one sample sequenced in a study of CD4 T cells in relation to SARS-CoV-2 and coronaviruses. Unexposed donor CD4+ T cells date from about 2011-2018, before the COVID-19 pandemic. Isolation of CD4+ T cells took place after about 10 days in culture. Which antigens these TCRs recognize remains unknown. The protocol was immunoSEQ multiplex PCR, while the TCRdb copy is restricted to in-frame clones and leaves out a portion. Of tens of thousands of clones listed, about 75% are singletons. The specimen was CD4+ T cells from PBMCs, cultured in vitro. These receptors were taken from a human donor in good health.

Written as DNA, the CDR3 is TGTGCCAGCAGCTTCGGAATCACTAGCGGATCCTACAATGAGCAGTTCTTC. Its translation: CASSFGITSGSYNEQFF. The V gene is TRBV11-3, the J gene TRBJ2-1; 8 nucleotides line up with TRBD2. J was trimmed by 1 base and V by 3 bases; bases with no gene match: 8. The CDR3 has 17 residues. The germline gives CDR1 SGHNT, CDR2 YENEEA.

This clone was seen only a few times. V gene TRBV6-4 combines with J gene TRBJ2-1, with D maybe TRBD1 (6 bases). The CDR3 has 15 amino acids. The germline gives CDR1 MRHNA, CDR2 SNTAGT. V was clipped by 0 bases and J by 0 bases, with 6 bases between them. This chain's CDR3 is CASSDSDSSYNEQFF. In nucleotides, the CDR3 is TGTGCCAGCAGTGACTCGGACAGCTCCTACAATGAGCAGTTCTTC.